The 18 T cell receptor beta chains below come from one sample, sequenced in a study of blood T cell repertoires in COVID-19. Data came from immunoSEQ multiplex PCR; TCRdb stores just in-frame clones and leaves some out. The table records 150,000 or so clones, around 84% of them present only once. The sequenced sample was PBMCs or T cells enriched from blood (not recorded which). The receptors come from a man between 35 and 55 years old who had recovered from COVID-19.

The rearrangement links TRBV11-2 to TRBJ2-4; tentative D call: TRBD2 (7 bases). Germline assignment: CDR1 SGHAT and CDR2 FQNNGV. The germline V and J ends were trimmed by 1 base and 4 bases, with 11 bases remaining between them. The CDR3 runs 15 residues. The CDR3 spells CASSLGGGVKNIQYF. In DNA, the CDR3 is TGTGCCAGCAGCTTAGGAGGGGGGGTGAAAAACATTCAGTACTTC.

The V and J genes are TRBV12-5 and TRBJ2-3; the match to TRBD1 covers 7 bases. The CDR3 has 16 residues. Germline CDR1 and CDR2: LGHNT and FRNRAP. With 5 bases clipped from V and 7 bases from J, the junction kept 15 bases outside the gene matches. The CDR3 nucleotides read TGTGCTAGTGGTACCCCGACAGGGAATAGCCCCCATACGCAGTATTTT. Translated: CASGTPTGNSPHTQYF.

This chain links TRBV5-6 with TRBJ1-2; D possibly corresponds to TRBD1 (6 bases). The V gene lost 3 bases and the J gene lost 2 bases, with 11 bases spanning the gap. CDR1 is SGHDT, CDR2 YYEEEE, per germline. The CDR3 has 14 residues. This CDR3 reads CASSYGQLNYGYTF. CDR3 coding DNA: TGTGCCAGCAGCTACGGACAGCTAAACTATGGCTACACCTTC.

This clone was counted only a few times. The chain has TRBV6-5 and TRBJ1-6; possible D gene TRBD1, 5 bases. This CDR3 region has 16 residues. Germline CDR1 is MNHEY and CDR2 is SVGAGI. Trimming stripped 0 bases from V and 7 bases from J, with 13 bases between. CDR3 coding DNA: TGTGCCAGCAGTTACTCGCAACAGGCGTGGAATTCACCCCTCCACTTT. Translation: CASSYSQQAWNSPLHF.

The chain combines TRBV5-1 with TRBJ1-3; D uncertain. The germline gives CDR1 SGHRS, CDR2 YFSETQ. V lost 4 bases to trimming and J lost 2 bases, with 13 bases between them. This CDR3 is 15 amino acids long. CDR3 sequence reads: CASSREARTGNTIYF. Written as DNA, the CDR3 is TGCGCCAGCAGCCGGGAGGCCCGAACTGGAAACACCATATATTTT.

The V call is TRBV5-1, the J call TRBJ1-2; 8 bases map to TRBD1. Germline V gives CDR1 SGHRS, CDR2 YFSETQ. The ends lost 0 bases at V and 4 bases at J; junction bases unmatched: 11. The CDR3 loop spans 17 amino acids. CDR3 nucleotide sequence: TGCGCCAGCAGCTTGGTATCAGGGGGCGGATTGAGCTATGGCTACACCTTC. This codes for CASSLVSGGGLSYGYTF.

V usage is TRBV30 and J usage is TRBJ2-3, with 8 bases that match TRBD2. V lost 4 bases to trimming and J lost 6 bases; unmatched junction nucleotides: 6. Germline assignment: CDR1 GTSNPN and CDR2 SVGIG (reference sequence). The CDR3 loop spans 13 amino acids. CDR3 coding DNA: TGTGCCTGGACGGGGGGGCCATTCGATACGCAGTATTTT. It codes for CAWTGGPFDTQYF.

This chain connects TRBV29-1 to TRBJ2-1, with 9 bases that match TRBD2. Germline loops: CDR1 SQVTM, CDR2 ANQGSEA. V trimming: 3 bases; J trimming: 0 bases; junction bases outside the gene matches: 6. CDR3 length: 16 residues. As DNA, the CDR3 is TGCAGCGTTGACTCTAGCGGGGATCTCTCCTACAATGAGCAGTTCTTC. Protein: CSVDSSGDLSYNEQFF.

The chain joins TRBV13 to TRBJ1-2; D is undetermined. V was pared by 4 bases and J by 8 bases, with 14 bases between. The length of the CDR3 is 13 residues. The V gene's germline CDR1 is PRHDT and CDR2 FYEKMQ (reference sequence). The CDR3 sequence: CASSSMGSGGYTF. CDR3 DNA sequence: TGTGCCAGCAGCTCCATGGGGTCGGGGGGCTACACCTTC.

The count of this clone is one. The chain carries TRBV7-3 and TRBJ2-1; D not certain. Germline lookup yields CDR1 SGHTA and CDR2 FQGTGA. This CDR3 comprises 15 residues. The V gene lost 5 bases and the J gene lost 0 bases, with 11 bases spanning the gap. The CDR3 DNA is TGTGCCAGCAGCCCAACCCCGAGCTCCTACAATGAGCAGTTCTTC. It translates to CASSPTPSSYNEQFF.

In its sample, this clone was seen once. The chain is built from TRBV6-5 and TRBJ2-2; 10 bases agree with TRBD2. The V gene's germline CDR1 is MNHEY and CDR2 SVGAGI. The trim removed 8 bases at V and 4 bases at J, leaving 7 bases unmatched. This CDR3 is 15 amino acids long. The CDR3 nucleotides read TGTGCCAGCCAGACAGCGGGGGGGCTCACCGGGGAGCTGTTTTTT. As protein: CASQTAGGLTGELFF.

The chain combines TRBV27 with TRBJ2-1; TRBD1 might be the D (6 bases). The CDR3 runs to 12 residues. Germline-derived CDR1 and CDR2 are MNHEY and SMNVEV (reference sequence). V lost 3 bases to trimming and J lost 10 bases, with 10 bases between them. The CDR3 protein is CASSFHRAEQFF. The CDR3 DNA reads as TGTGCCAGCAGTTTCCACAGGGCCGAGCAGTTCTTC.

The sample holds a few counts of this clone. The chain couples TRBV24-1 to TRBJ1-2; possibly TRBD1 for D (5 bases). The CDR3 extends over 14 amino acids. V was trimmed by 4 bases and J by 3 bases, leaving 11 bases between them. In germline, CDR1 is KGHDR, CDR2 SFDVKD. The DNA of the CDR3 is TGTGCCACCAGTGACGAGACAGAGTACTATGGCTACACCTTC. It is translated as CATSDETEYYGYTF.

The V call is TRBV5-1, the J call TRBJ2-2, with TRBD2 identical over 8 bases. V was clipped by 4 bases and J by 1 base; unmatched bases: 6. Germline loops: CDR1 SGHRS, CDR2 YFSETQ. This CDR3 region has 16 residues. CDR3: CASSPSSGGNTGELFF. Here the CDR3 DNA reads TGCGCCAGCAGCCCCTCGAGCGGGGGGAACACCGGGGAGCTGTTTTTT.

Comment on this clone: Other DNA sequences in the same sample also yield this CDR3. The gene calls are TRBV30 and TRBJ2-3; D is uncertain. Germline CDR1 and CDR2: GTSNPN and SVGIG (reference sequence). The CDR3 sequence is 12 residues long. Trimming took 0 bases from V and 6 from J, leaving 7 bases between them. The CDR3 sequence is CAWSVQSDTQYF. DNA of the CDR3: TGTGCCTGGAGTGTACAGTCGGATACGCAGTATTTT.

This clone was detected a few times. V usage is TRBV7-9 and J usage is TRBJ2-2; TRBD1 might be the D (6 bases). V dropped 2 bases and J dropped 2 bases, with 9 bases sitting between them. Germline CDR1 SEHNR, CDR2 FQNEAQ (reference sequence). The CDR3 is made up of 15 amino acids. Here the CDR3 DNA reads TGTGCCAGCAGCTTAACCGGGACAAACACCGGGGAGCTGTTTTTT. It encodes CASSLTGTNTGELFF. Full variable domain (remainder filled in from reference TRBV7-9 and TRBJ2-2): DTGVSQNPRHKITKRGQNVTFRCDPISEHNRLYWYRQTLGQGPEFLTYFQNEAQLEKSRLLSDRFSAERPKGSFSTLEIQRTEQGDSAMYLCASSLTGTNTGELFFGEGSRLTVL.

CDR3 region: CASSHLHEQFF. CDR3 nucleotide sequence: TGCGCCAGCAGCCATCTTCATGAGCAGTTCTTC. This sequence joins TRBV4-1 and TRBJ2-1; the D is unclear. The germline V gene has CDR1 MGHRA and CDR2 YSYEKL. V shed 3 bases and J shed 8 bases, with 5 bases lying between them. This CDR3 spans 11 amino acids.

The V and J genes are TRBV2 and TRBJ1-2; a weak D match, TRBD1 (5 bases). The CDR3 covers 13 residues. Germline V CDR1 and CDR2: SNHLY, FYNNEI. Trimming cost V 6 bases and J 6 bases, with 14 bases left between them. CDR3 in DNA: TGTGCCAGCAGGACCGAAGGGGCACATGGCTACACCTTC. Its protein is CASRTEGAHGYTF.